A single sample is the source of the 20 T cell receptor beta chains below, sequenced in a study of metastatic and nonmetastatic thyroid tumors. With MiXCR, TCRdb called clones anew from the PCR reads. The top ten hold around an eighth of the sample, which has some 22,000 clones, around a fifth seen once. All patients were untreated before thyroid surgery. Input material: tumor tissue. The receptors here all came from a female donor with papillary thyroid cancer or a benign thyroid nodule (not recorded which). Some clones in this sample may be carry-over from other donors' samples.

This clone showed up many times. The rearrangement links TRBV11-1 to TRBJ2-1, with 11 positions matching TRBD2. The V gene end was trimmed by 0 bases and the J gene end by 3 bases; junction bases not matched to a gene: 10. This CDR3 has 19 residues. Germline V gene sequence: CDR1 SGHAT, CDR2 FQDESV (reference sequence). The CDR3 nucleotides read TGTGCCAGCAGCTTAGCTGGACTAGCGGGCCCTGGAGGCTACAATGAGCAGTTCTTC. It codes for CASSLAGLAGPGGYNEQFF.

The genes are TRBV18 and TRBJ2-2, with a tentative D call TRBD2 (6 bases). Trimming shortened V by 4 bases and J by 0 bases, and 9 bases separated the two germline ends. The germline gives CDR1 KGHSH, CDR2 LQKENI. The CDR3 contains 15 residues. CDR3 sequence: CASSLLATNTGELFF. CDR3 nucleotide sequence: TGTGCCAGCTCACTACTAGCTACGAACACCGGGGAGCTGTTTTTT.

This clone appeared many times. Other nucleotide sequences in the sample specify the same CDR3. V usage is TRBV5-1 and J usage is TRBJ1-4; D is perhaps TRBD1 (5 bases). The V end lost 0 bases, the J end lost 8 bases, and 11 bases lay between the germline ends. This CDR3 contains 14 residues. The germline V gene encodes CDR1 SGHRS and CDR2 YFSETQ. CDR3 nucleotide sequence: TGCGCCAGCAGCTTGGGGGGCACTCGGGAAAAACTGTTTTTT. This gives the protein CASSLGGTREKLFF.

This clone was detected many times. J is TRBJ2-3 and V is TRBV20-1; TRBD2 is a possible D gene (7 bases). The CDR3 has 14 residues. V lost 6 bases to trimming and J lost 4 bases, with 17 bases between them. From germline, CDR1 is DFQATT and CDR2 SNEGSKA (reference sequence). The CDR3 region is CSAVRGAIADTQYF. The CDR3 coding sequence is TGCAGTGCCGTCCGGGGGGCGATCGCAGATACGCAGTATTTT.

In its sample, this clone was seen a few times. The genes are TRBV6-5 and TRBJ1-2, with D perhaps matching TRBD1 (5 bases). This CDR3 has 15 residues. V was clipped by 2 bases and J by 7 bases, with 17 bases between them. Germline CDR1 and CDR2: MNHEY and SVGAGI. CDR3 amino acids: CASSYLNTGEVGYTF. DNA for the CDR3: TGTGCCAGCAGTTACCTAAACACAGGCGAGGTTGGCTACACCTTC.

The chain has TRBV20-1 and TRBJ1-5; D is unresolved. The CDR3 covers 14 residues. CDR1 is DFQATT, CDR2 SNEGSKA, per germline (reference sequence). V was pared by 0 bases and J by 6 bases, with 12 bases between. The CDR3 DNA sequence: TGCAGTGCTAGAGATCCGGGCGCGGGTCAGCCCCAGCATTTT. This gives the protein CSARDPGAGQPQHF.

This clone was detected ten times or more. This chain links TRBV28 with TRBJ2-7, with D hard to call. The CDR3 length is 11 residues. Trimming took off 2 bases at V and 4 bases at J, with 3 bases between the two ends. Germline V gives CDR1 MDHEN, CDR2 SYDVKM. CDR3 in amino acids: CASSLKYEQYF. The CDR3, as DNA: TGTGCCAGCAGTTTAAAATACGAGCAGTACTTC.

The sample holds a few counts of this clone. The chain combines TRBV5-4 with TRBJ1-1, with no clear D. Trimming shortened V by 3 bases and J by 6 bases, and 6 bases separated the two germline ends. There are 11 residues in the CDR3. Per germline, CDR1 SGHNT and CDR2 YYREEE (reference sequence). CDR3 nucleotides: TGTGCCAGCAGCTCTGAATCTGAAGCTTTCTTT. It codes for CASSSESEAFF.

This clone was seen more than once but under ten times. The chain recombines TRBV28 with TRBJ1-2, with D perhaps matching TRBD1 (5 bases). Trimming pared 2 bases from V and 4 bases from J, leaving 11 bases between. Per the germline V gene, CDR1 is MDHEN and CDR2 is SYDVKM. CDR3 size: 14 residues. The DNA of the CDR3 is TGTGCCAGCAGTTTAGGGGGACTTAGCTATGGCTACACCTTC. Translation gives CASSLGGLSYGYTF.

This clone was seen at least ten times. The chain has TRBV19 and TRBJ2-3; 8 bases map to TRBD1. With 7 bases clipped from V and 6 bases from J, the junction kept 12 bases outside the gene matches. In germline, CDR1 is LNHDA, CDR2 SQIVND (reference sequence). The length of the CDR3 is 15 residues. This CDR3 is CASTPTGQGGDTQYF. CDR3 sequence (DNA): TGTGCCAGTACCCCAACTGGACAGGGCGGGGATACGCAGTATTTT.

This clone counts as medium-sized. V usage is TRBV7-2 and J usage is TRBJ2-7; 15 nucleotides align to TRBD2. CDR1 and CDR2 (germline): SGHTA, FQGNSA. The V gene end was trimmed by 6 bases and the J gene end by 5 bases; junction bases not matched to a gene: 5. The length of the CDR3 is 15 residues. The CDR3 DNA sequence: TGTGCCAGCAGACCAGGACTAGCGGGAGGGCACGAGCAGTACTTC. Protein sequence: CASRPGLAGGHEQYF.

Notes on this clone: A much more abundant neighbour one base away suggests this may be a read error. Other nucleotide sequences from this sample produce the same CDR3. The CDR3 DNA reads as TGTAGTGCTAGATTTGGAGGAAACACCGGGGAGCTGTTTTTT. Protein product: CSARFGGNTGELFF. The chain combines TRBV20-1 with TRBJ2-2; D may be TRBD2 (5 bases). CDR3 length: 14 residues. The germline gives CDR1 DFQATT, CDR2 SNEGSKA (reference sequence).

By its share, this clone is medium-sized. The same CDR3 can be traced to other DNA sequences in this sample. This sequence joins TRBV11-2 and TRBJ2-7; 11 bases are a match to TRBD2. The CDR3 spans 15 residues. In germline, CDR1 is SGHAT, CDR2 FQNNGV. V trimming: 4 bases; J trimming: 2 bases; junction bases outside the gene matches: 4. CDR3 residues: CASSYTSGGTYEQYF. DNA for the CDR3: TGTGCCAGCAGCTATACTAGCGGGGGAACCTACGAGCAGTACTTC.

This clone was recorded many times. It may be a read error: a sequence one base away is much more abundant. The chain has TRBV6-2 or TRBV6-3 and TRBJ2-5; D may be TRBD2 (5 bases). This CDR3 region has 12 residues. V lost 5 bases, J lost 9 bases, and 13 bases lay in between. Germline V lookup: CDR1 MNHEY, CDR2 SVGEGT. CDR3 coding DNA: TGTGCCAGCAGTCCAAGCACGGAGGCCCAGTACTTC. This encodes CASSPSTEAQYF.

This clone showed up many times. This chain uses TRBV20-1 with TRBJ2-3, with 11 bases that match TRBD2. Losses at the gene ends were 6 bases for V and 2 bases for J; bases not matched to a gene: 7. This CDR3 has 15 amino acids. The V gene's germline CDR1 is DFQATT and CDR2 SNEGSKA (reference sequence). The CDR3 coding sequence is TGCAGTGCACCTACTAGCGGGAGTTTCACAGATACGCAGTATTTT. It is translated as CSAPTSGSFTDTQYF.

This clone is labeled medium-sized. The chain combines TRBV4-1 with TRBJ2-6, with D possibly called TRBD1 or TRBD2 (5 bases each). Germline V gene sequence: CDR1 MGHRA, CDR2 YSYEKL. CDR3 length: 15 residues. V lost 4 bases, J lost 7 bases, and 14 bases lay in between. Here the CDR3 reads CASSPGTGFANVLTF. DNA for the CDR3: TGCGCCAGCAGCCCTGGGACGGGGTTTGCCAACGTCCTGACTTTC.

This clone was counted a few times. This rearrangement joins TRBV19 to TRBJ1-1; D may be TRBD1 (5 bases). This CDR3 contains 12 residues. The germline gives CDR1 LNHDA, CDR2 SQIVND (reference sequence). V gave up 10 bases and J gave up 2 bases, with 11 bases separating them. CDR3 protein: CATFGQNTEAFF. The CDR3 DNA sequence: TGTGCCACCTTCGGACAAAACACTGAAGCTTTCTTT. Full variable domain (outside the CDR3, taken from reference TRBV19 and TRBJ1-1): DGGITQSPKYLFRKEGQNVTLSCEQNLNHDAMYWYRQDPGQGLRLIYYSQIVNDFQKGDIAEGYSVSREKKESFPLTVTSAQKNPTAFYLCATFGQNTEAFFGQGTRLTVV.

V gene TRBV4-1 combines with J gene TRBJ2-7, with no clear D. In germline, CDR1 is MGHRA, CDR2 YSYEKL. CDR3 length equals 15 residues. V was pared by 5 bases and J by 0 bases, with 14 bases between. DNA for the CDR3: TGCGCCAGCAGCTCACCAGGCGCCAGCTCCTACGAGCAGTACTTC. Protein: CASSSPGASSYEQYF.

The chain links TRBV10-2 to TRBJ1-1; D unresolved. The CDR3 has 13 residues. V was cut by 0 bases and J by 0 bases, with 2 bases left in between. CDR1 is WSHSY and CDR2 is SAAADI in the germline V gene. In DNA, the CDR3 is TGCGCCAGCAGTGAGTCGGTGAACACTGAAGCTTTCTTT. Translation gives CASSESVNTEAFF.

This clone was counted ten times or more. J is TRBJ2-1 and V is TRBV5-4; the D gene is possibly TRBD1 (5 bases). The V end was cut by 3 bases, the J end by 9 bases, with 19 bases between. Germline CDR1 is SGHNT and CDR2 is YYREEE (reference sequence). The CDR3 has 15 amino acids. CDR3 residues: CASSSRTSRIREQFF. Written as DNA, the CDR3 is TGTGCCAGCAGCTCCAGGACAAGCCGGATTCGTGAGCAGTTCTTC.